Below, 9 T cell receptor beta chains from the same sample are listed, as sequenced in a study of shared clonotypes between healthy human individuals. The assay was immunoSEQ multiplex PCR, and TCRdb's table has in-frame clones only and misses some. The sample shows over 1.5 million clones, under 99% of them seen only once. Sequencing input: naive CD4+ T cells sorted from blood. Subset given: CD45RA+ positively selected. The receptors stem from a man aged 30 to 39 in good health.

The V call is TRBV5-4, the J call TRBJ2-5; 8 bases agree with TRBD1. The junction had 3 bases not matched to a gene; V was cut back by 4 bases and J by 1 base. There are 14 residues in the CDR3. In germline, CDR1 is SGHNT, CDR2 YYREEE (reference sequence). CDR3 residues: CASSPGQAQETQYF. The CDR3 DNA reads as TGTGCCAGCAGCCCGGGACAGGCCCAAGAGACCCAGTACTTC.

This chain uses TRBV18 with TRBJ1-3; 9 bases fit TRBD1. The CDR3 length is 16 residues. Germline V gene data show CDR1 as KGHSH and CDR2 as LQKENI. Trimming cost V 3 bases and J 9 bases; bases outside gene matches: 12. CDR3 DNA sequence: TGTGCCAGCTCACCTACAGCGGGACAGGGTTCTCGCACCATATATTTT. Residues: CASSPTAGQGSRTIYF. Complete variable domain (other parts from reference TRBV18 and TRBJ1-3): NAGVMQNPRHLVRRRGQEARLRCSPMKGHSHVYWYRQLPEEGLKFMVYLQKENIIDESGMPKERFSAEFPKEGPSILRIQQVVRGDSAAYFCASSPTAGQGSRTIYFGEGSWLTVV.

The rearrangement links TRBV10-3 to TRBJ2-3; D possibly uses TRBD1 or TRBD2 (5 bases each). Trimming pared 5 bases from V and 0 bases from J, leaving 15 bases between. The CDR3 contains 16 residues. The germline gives CDR1 ENHRY, CDR2 SYGVKD. CDR3 in amino acids: CAISQFYRDSTDTQYF. The CDR3 DNA follows: TGTGCCATCAGTCAATTTTACCGGGACAGCACAGATACGCAGTATTTT.

The chain is built from TRBV6-1 and TRBJ2-7; 8 nucleotides line up with TRBD2. The ends lost 3 bases at V and 7 bases at J; junction bases unmatched: 8. The germline V gene encodes CDR1 MNHNS and CDR2 SASEGT. The CDR3 runs to 14 residues. In DNA, the CDR3 is TGTGCCAGCAGTGACCTAGCGGGTTCTGGGGAGCAGTACTTC. It specifies CASSDLAGSGEQYF.

V and J are TRBV5-1 and TRBJ1-2, with TRBD1 as a possible D gene (5 bases). Trimming pared 2 bases from V and 4 bases from J, leaving 15 bases between. The CDR3 consists of 15 residues. Germline lookup yields CDR1 SGHRS and CDR2 YFSETQ. CDR3 DNA: TGCGCCAGCAGCTTAGAGGGGCAGGCCCCCTATGGCTACACCTTC. It codes for CASSLEGQAPYGYTF.

The chain recombines TRBV11-2 with TRBJ2-2; 7 nucleotides agree with TRBD2. From germline, CDR1 is SGHAT and CDR2 FQNNGV. CDR3 length: 14 amino acids. V dropped 5 bases and J dropped 8; count of bases not matched to a gene: 8. CDR3: CASSVGLVTGELFF. Written as DNA, the CDR3 is TGTGCCAGCAGCGTCGGACTAGTGACGGGGGAGCTGTTTTTT.

The chain joins TRBV6-5 to TRBJ2-4; D may be TRBD2 (6 bases). Germline CDR1 reads MNHEY; CDR2 reads SVGAGI. The CDR3 totals 14 residues. Trimming stripped 5 bases from V and 0 bases from J, with 8 bases between. CDR3 sequence reads: CASSTGLAKNIQYF. Written as DNA, the CDR3 is TGTGCCAGCAGTACGGGACTAGCCAAAAACATTCAGTACTTC.

This clone came up once. The chain recombines TRBV11-2 with TRBJ2-7, with D unresolved. The CDR3 is 13 amino acids. The V gene lost 0 bases and the J gene lost 1 base, with 4 bases spanning the gap. CDR1 SGHAT and CDR2 FQNNGV come from the germline V gene. The CDR3 protein is CASSLDVSYEQYF. Here the CDR3 DNA reads TGTGCCAGCAGCTTAGATGTTTCCTACGAGCAGTACTTC.

The V and J genes are TRBV9 and TRBJ2-5; tentatively, D is TRBD2 (6 bases). V gave up 3 bases and J gave up 2 bases, with 14 bases separating them. This CDR3 is 15 amino acids long. CDR1 is SGDLS, CDR2 YYNGEE, per germline. Here the CDR3 DNA reads TGTGCCAGCAGCGGCCAAGGGACTCCGCAAGAGACCCAGTACTTC. Protein: CASSGQGTPQETQYF.